Reported below is one T cell receptor (beta chain). The CDR3 loop spans 16 amino acids. V gave up 2 bases and J gave up 4 bases; unmatched junction bases: 5. Looked up from germline, CDR1 is SGHRS and CDR2 is YFSETQ. The data derive from a study of technical replicates of blood from several donors. Profiling relied on immunoSEQ multiplex PCR, and the TCRdb table lists in-frame clones only, not all of them. The sample yields approximately 92,000 clones, 95% seen once. The V and J genes are TRBV5-1 and TRBJ2-2; 10 nucleotides match TRBD2. Sequences were obtained from T cells isolated from PBMCs. The source of this sequence is a human donor in good health. This CDR3 reads CASSLGTSELTGELFF. As DNA, the CDR3 is TGCGCCAGCAGCTTAGGGACTAGCGAACTCACCGGGGAGCTGTTTTTT. Full variable domain (outside the CDR3, taken from reference TRBV5-1 and TRBJ2-2): KAGVTQTPRYLIKTRGQQVTLSCSPISGHRSVSWYQQTPGQGLQFLFEYFSETQRNKGNFPGRFSGRQFSNSRSEMNVSTLELGDSALYLCASSLGTSELTGELFFGEGSRLTVL.